The rows below give T cell receptor beta chains drawn from one sample of a study of cytomegalovirus exposure and HLA in healthy donors. The protocol was immunoSEQ multiplex PCR, while the TCRdb copy is restricted to in-frame clones and leaves out a portion. The data show over 150,000 clones, 60% to 75% seen once. The specimen sequenced was PBMCs. The receptors originated from a man younger than 30 in good health and CMV-seronegative. Each CDR3 is given with its conserved first and last residue. D genes are given only for firm matches. Some rows have no size entry. The others give once, few or many, or a class for an expanded clone.

cdr3_aa cdr3_nt d_call j_call v_call clone_size
CASSLLAGEADTQYF TGCGCCAGCAGCCTACTAGCGGGAGAAGCAGATACGCAGTATTTT TRBD2 TRBJ2-3 TRBV4-1 .
CASSLDRVPAEAFF TGTGCCAGCAGCTTGGACAGGGTACCCGCTGAAGCTTTCTTT . TRBJ1-1 TRBV5-4 .
CASSQESLAGGVVRDIQYF TGCGCCAGCAGCCAAGAGTCCCTAGCGGGGGGAGTAGTAAGAGACATTCAGTACTTC TRBD2 TRBJ2-4 TRBV4-3 .
CASSGRQGYTDTQYF TGTGCCAGCAGCGGTCGACAGGGATACACAGATACGCAGTATTTT TRBD1 TRBJ2-3 TRBV9 .
CAINEGNTEAFF TGTGCCATCAACGAGGGCAACACTGAAGCTTTCTTT . TRBJ1-1 TRBV10-3 few
CAWIGQGAMYEQYF TGTGCCTGGATCGGGCAGGGTGCGATGTACGAGCAGTACTTC . TRBJ2-7 TRBV30 .
CASKLSGANVLTF TGCGCCAGCAAACTTTCCGGGGCCAACGTCCTGACTTTC . TRBJ2-6 TRBV5-1 few
CASSSTSGGAEADTQYF TGTGCCAGCAGCTCAACTAGCGGGGGGGCCGAGGCAGATACGCAGTATTTT TRBD2 TRBJ2-3 TRBV7-9 few
CASSPRGGAEAFF TGTGCCAGCAGCCCCCGGGGGGGGGCTGAAGCTTTCTTT . TRBJ1-1 TRBV6-6 .
CASSESRTGLYGYTF TGCGCCAGCAGTGAGTCCAGAACAGGGCTCTATGGCTACACCTTC . TRBJ1-2 TRBV10-1 .
CASTQGPLNTEAFF TGTGCCAGCACCCAGGGCCCCCTGAACACTGAAGCTTTCTTT . TRBJ1-1 TRBV6-5 .
CASSLLGLATDTQYF TGTGCCAGCAGCTTATTGGGACTAGCGACAGATACGCAGTATTTT TRBD2 TRBJ2-3 TRBV7-3 few
CASRQSVSNQPQHF TGTGCCAGCAGACAGTCCGTGAGCAATCAGCCCCAGCATTTT . TRBJ1-5 TRBV6-5 few
CASSPSSTAEAFF TGTGCCAGTAGTCCATCCTCGACAGCTGAAGCTTTCTTT . TRBJ1-1 TRBV19 .
CASSYLTGETQYF TGTGCCAGCAGTTACTTGACAGGAGAGACCCAGTACTTC . TRBJ2-5 TRBV6-5 .
CASSQGQGAETQYF TGTGCCAGCAGCCAGGGACAGGGGGCAGAGACCCAGTACTTC TRBD1 TRBJ2-5 TRBV5-6 .
CAWSVVQVNYGYTF TGTGCCTGGAGTGTTGTTCAGGTTAACTATGGCTACACCTTC . TRBJ1-2 TRBV30 once
CASSLDRGSEQYF TGTGCCAGCAGCTTGGACAGGGGCTCCGAGCAGTACTTC TRBD1 TRBJ2-7 TRBV7-3 .
CASSHLSKNIQYF TGTGCCAGCAGCCATCTTTCCAAAAACATTCAGTACTTC . TRBJ2-4 TRBV14 .
CASSSTGGRGEQYF TGTGCCAGCAGCTCAACAGGGGGCCGTGGCGAGCAGTACTTC TRBD1 TRBJ2-7 TRBV7-2 .
CASSSLWRNIQYF TGTGCCAGCAGCTCATTGTGGAGAAACATTCAGTACTTC . TRBJ2-4 TRBV11-2 .
CASSVTGTPYGYTF TGTGCCAGTAGTGTGACCGGGACACCGTATGGCTACACCTTC . TRBJ1-2 TRBV19 .
CASSFPGLAGANTGELFF TGTGCCAGCAGCTTCCCGGGACTAGCGGGGGCGAACACCGGGGAGCTGTTTTTT TRBD2 TRBJ2-2 TRBV7-2 .
CASSEPGLREFVF TGTGCCAGCAGTGAACCGGGTTTGAGGGAATTTGTCTTT . TRBJ1-1 TRBV6-1 .
CASSSRQGGEKLFF TGTGCCAGCAGCTCAAGACAGGGAGGTGAAAAACTGTTTTTT TRBD1 TRBJ1-4 TRBV7-2 few
CASSVQSFPYEQYF TGCGCCAGCAGCGTACAGAGCTTCCCCTACGAGCAGTACTTC . TRBJ2-7 TRBV5-1 .
CASSEVPGGGETQYF TGTGCCAGCAGTGAAGTACCGGGAGGGGGAGAGACCCAGTACTTC TRBD2 TRBJ2-5 TRBV6-1 .
CASSSRGNNQPQHF TGTGCCAGCAGCTCGAGGGGGAACAATCAGCCCCAGCATTTT . TRBJ1-5 TRBV5-4 .
CASSRTGFTNYGYTF TGTGCCAGCAGTCGCACAGGGTTTACTAACTATGGCTACACCTTC . TRBJ1-2 TRBV28 once
CASSVYNYGYTF TGTGCCAGCAGCGTGTATAACTATGGCTACACCTTC . TRBJ1-2 TRBV28 few
CASSLGAGGAYDKGYTF TGTGCCAGCAGCTTAGGGGCAGGGGGAGCCTACGATAAGGGCTACACCTTC TRBD1 TRBJ1-2 TRBV7-9 .
CASSSSSYEQYF TGTGCCAGCTCATCGAGCTCCTACGAGCAGTACTTC . TRBJ2-7 TRBV18 .
CASSTQGAESHYGYTF TGTGCCAGCAGCACACAGGGCGCGGAATCCCACTATGGCTACACCTTC . TRBJ1-2 TRBV13 .
CASSPIQVQETQYF TGTGCCAGCAGCCCCATCCAGGTTCAAGAGACCCAGTACTTC . TRBJ2-5 TRBV14 .
CSVRGLSDYEQYF TGCAGCGTCCGAGGACTGTCGGACTACGAGCAGTACTTC . TRBJ2-7 TRBV29-1 .
CASSWETRQGPNYGYTF TGTGCCAGCAGCTGGGAAACCCGACAGGGCCCTAACTATGGCTACACCTTC TRBD1 TRBJ1-2 TRBV7-8 .
CASSPSGGQGNTEAFF TGTGCCAGCAGCCCTAGCGGGGGACAGGGGAACACTGAAGCTTTCTTT TRBD1 TRBJ1-1 TRBV7-3 .
CASSLGLVMNTEAFF TGCGCCAGCAGCTTGGGATTAGTAATGAACACTGAAGCTTTCTTT . TRBJ1-1 TRBV5-1 .
CASSVKQGSALHF TGTGCCAGCAGCGTAAAACAGGGATCGGCCCTCCACTTT . TRBJ1-6 TRBV9 .
CASSLRLTGNNEQFF TGTGCTAGCAGCCTAAGATTGACAGGGAACAATGAGCAGTTCTTC TRBD1 TRBJ2-1 TRBV7-7 .
CASRGDRTQPQHF TGTGCCAGCAGGGGAGACAGGACTCAGCCCCAGCATTTT . TRBJ1-5 TRBV2 once
CASRGRGYTDTQYF TGTGCCAGCAGAGGGCGGGGTTACACAGATACGCAGTATTTT . TRBJ2-3 TRBV28 .
CASSRQGGDQPQHF TGTGCCAGCTCACGGCAGGGTGGAGATCAGCCCCAGCATTTT . TRBJ1-5 TRBV18 few
CASRPTGVRGNTIYF TGTGCCAGCAGACCGACAGGAGTTCGCGGAAACACCATATATTTT . TRBJ1-3 TRBV6-5 .